This is a list of T cell receptor beta chains from one sample in a study of cytomegalovirus exposure and HLA in healthy donors. Generated by immunoSEQ multiplex PCR, the TCRdb table keeps only in-frame clones and is missing some. This sample carries 150,000 to 200,000 clones, with 0.75% to 0.85% going to the ten biggest clones. The specimen sequenced was PBMCs. The receptors were gathered from a woman younger than 35 in good health and CMV-seropositive. CDR3s include the opening cysteine and the closing phenylalanine or tryptophan. The D gene is left open where the match is weak.

-	TRBJ2-4	TRBV21-1	CASSKVGRDRETKNIQYF	TGTGCCAGCAGCAAAGTGGGTAGGGACAGGGAGACCAAAAACATTCAGTACTTC
TRBD2	TRBJ2-7	TRBV18	CASSQGLAGGQGHEQYF	TGTGCCAGCTCACAGGGACTAGCGGGGGGGCAGGGACACGAGCAGTACTTC
TRBD1	TRBJ1-1	TRBV29-1	CSARQGQNTEAFF	TGCAGCGCCAGACAGGGGCAGAACACTGAAGCTTTCTTT
-	TRBJ1-2	TRBV4-1	CASSQDMGTFGGYTF	TGCGCCAGCAGCCAAGACATGGGGACTTTTGGGGGCTACACCTTC
-	TRBJ1-6	TRBV4-3	CASSQERDRGSPLHF	TGCGCCAGCAGCCAAGAGCGGGATCGAGGATCACCCCTCCACTTT
TRBD2	TRBJ2-3	TRBV5-4	CASSTRPGLAGLSPGQYF	TGTGCCAGCAGCACGCGCCCGGGACTAGCGGGATTATCGCCCGGGCAGTATTTT
-	TRBJ2-7	TRBV5-4	CASSPRGRATYEQYF	TGTGCCAGCAGCCCACGAGGCAGGGCGACCTACGAGCAGTACTTC
-	TRBJ2-1	TRBV7-6	CASSLSRYRYNEQFF	TGTGCCAGCAGCTTAAGTCGGTATCGATACAATGAGCAGTTCTTC
-	TRBJ1-6	TRBV30	CAWSRENSPLHF	TGTGCCTGGAGTCGGGAGAATTCACCCCTCCACTTT
TRBD1	TRBJ1-4	TRBV18	CASSPSGTGDNEKLFF	TGTGCCAGCTCACCGTCCGGGACAGGGGACAATGAAAAACTGTTTTTT
-	TRBJ2-7	TRBV11-3	CASSLGSSNEQYF	TGTGCCAGCAGCTTAGGCTCGAGCAACGAGCAGTACTTC
TRBD2	TRBJ2-1	TRBV19	CASSRTSSYNEQFF	TGTGCCAGTAGCCGGACTAGCTCCTACAATGAGCAGTTCTTC
TRBD2	TRBJ2-2	TRBV7-2	CASSLRLAGNTGELFF	TGTGCCAGCAGCTTACGTCTAGCGGGGAACACCGGGGAGCTGTTTTTT
-	TRBJ2-1	TRBV30	CAWGERATYNEQFF	TGTGCCTGGGGCGAGAGGGCAACCTACAATGAGCAGTTCTTC
-	TRBJ2-1	TRBV11-2	CASSQSGASSQQFF	TGTGCCAGCAGCCAAAGCGGCGCGTCGTCGCAGCAGTTCTTC
TRBD2	TRBJ2-4	TRBV7-9	CASSSLAGENIQYF	TGTGCCAGCAGCTCTCTAGCGGGGGAAAACATTCAGTACTTC
TRBD1	TRBJ1-2	TRBV10-3	CAISEWDRGSYGYTF	TGTGCCATCAGTGAGTGGGACAGGGGATCCTATGGCTACACCTTC
-	TRBJ2-2	TRBV7-3	CASSPDYTGELFF	TGTGCCAGCAGCCCAGACTACACCGGGGAGCTGTTTTTT
TRBD1	TRBJ1-2	TRBV10-3	CAMGTGNYGYTF	TGTGCCATGGGGACAGGGAACTATGGCTACACCTTC
-	TRBJ1-5	TRBV5-8	CASSPGFGGGNQPQHF	TGTGCCAGCAGCCCCGGTTTCGGGGGAGGCAATCAGCCCCAGCATTTT